The 10 T cell receptor beta chains presented below share a single source sample, sequenced in a study of cytomegalovirus exposure and HLA in healthy donors. The PCR had 60 Vbeta and 13 Jbeta primers. Using immunoSEQ multiplex PCR, the repertoire was profiled, and TCRdb retains in-frame clones only, with some absent. This sample's clone table lists under 130,000 clones. Specimen: PBMCs. Every receptor here comes from a man aged 50 to 60 in good health and CMV-seronegative.

The V gene is TRBV19, the J gene TRBJ2-5; 9 bases agree with TRBD2. This CDR3 comprises 16 residues. Germline loops: CDR1 LNHDA, CDR2 SQIVND (reference sequence). The V segment lost 5 bases and the J segment 1 base; nucleotides outside the gene matches: 8. This CDR3 reads CASSSPGLATQETQYF. CDR3 coding DNA: TGTGCCAGTAGTTCACCGGGACTAGCTACCCAAGAGACCCAGTACTTC.

The gene calls are TRBV5-1 and TRBJ2-1; 8 positions agree with TRBD2. Per the germline V gene, CDR1 is SGHRS and CDR2 is YFSETQ. The CDR3 has 13 residues. Trimming removed 4 bases from V and 4 bases from J; junction bases left unmatched: 1. The chain's CDR3 is CASSGGGYNEQFF. In DNA, the CDR3 is TGCGCCAGCAGCGGCGGGGGGTACAATGAGCAGTTCTTC.

V and J are TRBV6-5 and TRBJ2-5, with D unclear. This CDR3 contains 14 residues. Between the trimmed V and J ends, which lost 6 bases and 0 bases, there was a span of 11 bases. Germline CDR1 is MNHEY and CDR2 is SVGAGI. DNA of the CDR3: TGTGCCAGCAGGTACGGAGAGTACCAAGAGACCCAGTACTTC. This codes for CASRYGEYQETQYF.

This chain joins TRBV7-9 and TRBJ2-3; 11 bases line up with TRBD1. This CDR3 comprises 12 residues. Germline CDR1 and CDR2: SEHNR and FQNEAQ (reference sequence). V was pared by 2 bases and J by 14 bases, with 3 bases of the junction left unmatched. Here the CDR3 DNA reads TGTGCCAGCAGCTTACCCGGGACAGGGGGGTATTTT. This codes for CASSLPGTGGYF.

The J gene is TRBJ2-5, the V gene TRBV5-5, with 8 bases that match TRBD1. The V segment lost 2 bases and the J segment 2 bases; nucleotides outside the gene matches: 8. CDR3 length: 16 residues. Per the germline V gene, CDR1 is SGHKS and CDR2 is YYEKEE (reference sequence). The CDR3 DNA reads as TGTGCCAGCAGCTTCGGACAGGGCTTCGTTCAAGAGACCCAGTACTTC. Its protein product is CASSFGQGFVQETQYF.

The J gene is TRBJ1-5, the V gene TRBV6-1, with 7 bases fitting TRBD1. The V segment lost 10 bases and the J segment 1 base; nucleotides outside the gene matches: 7. The CDR3 runs 14 residues. The germline gives CDR1 MNHNS, CDR2 SASEGT. Here the CDR3 DNA reads TGTGCCACCACAGGGGTACAGAGCAATCAGCCCCAGCATTTT. It yields the protein CATTGVQSNQPQHF.

The rearrangement joins TRBV5-5 to TRBJ2-7; 13 bases agree with TRBD2. Looked up from germline, CDR1 is SGHKS and CDR2 is YYEKEE (reference sequence). This CDR3 is 17 amino acids long. Losses at the gene ends were 3 bases for V and 4 bases for J; bases not matched to a gene: 10. The CDR3 coding sequence is TGTGCCAGCAGCTCGACGCTGGGACTAGCGGGACGGTACGAGCAGTACTTC. The encoded protein is CASSSTLGLAGRYEQYF.

The chain uses TRBV19 and TRBJ1-2; no clear D. The CDR3 contains 16 residues. CDR1 LNHDA and CDR2 SQIVND come from the germline V gene (reference sequence). The V end was cut by 3 bases, the J end by 2 bases, with 16 bases between. The chain's CDR3 is CASSILASATNYGYTF. CDR3 nucleotide sequence: TGTGCCAGTAGTATCCTAGCTTCAGCCACCAACTATGGCTACACCTTC.

The gene calls are TRBV7-2 and TRBJ2-1; no firm D call. The CDR3 length is 14 residues. From germline, CDR1 is SGHTA and CDR2 FQGNSA. V was shortened by 1 base and J by 8 bases, with 12 bases between the two germline ends. The CDR3 region is CASSLVLANDEQFF. Here the CDR3 DNA reads TGTGCCAGCAGCTTAGTTCTGGCAAACGATGAGCAGTTCTTC. Full variable domain (rest looked up from reference TRBV7-2 and TRBJ2-1): GAGVSQSPSNKVTEKGKDVELRCDPISGHTALYWYRQSLGQGLEFLIYFQGNSAPDKSGLPSDRFSAERTGGSVSTLTIQRTQQEDSAVYLCASSLVLANDEQFFGPGTRLTVL.

The gene calls are TRBV6-9 and TRBJ2-7; 7 nucleotides line up with TRBD1. With V trimmed by 2 bases and J by 1 base, 5 bases remained unmatched. Germline V gene data show CDR1 as MNHGY and CDR2 as SVAAGI. The length of the CDR3 is 15 residues. CDR3 residues: CASSYPGTDSYEQYF. The CDR3 DNA reads as TGTGCCAGCAGTTATCCCGGGACAGATTCCTACGAGCAGTACTTC.